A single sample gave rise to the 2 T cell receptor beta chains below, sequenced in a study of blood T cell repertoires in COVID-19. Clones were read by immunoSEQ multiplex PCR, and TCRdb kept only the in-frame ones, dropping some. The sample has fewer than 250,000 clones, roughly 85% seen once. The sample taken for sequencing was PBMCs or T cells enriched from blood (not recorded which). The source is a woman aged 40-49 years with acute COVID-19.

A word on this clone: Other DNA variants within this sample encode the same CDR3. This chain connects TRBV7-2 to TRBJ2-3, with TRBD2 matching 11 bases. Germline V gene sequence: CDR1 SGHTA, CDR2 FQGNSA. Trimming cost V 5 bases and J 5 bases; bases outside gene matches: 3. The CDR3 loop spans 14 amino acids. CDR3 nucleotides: TGTGCCAGCAGCCGTGGACTAGCGGGAGATACGCAGTATTTT. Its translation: CASSRGLAGDTQYF.

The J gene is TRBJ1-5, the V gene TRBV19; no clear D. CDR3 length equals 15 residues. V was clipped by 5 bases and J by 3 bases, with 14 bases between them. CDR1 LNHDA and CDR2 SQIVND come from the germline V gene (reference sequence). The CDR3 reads CASSEGIGLNQPQHF. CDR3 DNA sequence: TGTGCCAGTAGTGAAGGGATAGGACTCAATCAGCCCCAGCATTTT.